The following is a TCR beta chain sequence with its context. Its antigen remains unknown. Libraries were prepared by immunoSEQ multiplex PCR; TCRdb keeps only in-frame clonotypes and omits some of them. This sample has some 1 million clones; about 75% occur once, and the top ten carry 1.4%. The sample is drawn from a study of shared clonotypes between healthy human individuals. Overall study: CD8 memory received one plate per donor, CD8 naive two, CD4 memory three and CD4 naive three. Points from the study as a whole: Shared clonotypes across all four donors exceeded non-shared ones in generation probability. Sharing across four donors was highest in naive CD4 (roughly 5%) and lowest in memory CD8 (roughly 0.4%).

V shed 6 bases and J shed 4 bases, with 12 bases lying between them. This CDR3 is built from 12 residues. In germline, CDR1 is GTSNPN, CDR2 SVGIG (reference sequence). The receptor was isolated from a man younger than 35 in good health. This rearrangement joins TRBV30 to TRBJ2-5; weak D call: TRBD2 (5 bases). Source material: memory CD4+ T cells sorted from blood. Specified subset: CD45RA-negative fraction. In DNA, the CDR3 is TGTGCCTGCCGGGAACAGCGAGAGACCCAGTACTTC. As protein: CACREQRETQYF.